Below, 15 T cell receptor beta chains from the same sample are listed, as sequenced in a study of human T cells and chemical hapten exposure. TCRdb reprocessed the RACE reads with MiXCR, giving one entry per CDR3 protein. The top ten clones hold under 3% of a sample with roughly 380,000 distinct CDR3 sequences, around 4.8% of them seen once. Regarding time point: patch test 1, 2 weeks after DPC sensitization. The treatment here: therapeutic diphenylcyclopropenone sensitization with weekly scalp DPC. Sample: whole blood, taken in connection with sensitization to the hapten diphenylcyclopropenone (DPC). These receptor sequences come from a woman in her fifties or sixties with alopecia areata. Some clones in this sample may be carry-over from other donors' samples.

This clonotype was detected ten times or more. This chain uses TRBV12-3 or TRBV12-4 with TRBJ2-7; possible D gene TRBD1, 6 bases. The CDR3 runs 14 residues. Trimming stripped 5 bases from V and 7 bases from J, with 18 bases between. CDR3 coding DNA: TGTGCCAGCAGTCCGACAGGCCCCTACGCGGAGCAGTACTTC. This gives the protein CASSPTGPYAEQYF.

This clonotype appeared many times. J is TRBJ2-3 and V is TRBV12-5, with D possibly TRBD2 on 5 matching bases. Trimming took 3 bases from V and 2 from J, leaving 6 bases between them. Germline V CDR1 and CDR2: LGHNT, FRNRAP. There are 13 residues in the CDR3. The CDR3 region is CASGFGITDTQYF. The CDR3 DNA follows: TGTGCTAGTGGTTTCGGGATCACAGATACGCAGTATTTT.

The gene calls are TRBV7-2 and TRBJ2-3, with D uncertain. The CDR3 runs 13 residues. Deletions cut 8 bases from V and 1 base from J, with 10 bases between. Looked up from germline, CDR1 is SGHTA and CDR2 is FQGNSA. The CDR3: CASCLGGTDTQYF. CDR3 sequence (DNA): TGTGCCAGCTGTTTGGGCGGCACAGATACGCAGTATTTT. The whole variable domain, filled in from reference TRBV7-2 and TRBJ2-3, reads GAGVSQSPSNKVTEKGKDVELRCDPISGHTALYWYRQSLGQGLEFLIYFQGNSAPDKSGLPSDRFSAERTGGSVSTLTIQRTQQEDSAVYLCASCLGGTDTQYFGPGTRLTVL.

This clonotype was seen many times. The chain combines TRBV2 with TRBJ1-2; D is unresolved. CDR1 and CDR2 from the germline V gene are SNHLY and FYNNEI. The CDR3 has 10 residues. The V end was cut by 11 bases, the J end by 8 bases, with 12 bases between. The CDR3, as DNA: TGTGCCGCAAGAGGAGGGGGCTACACCTTC. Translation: CAARGGGYTF.

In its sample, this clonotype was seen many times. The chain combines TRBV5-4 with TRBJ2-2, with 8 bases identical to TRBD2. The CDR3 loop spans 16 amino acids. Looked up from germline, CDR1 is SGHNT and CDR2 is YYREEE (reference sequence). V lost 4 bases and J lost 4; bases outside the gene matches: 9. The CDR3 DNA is TGTGCCAGCAGCCCCGGGGATAGCGGGGTCACCGGGGAGCTGTTTTTT. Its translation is CASSPGDSGVTGELFF.

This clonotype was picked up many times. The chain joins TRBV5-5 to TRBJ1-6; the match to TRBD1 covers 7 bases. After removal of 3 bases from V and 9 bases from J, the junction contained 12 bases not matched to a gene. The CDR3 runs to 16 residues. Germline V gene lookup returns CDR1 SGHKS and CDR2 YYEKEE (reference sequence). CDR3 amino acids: CASSSIVTGRVSPLHF. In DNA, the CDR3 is TGTGCCAGCAGCTCGATAGTGACAGGGAGGGTTTCACCCCTCCACTTT.

This chain's CDR3 is CASSPHMNTEAFF. CDR3 coding DNA: TGTGCCAGCAGCCCCCATATGAACACTGAAGCTTTCTTT. The chain is built from TRBV9 and TRBJ1-1; D ambiguous. The V end lost 4 bases, the J end lost 0 bases, and 7 bases lay between the germline ends. The germline gives CDR1 SGDLS, CDR2 YYNGEE. This CDR3 is built from 13 residues. The whole variable domain, filled in from reference TRBV9 and TRBJ1-1, reads DSGVTQTPKHLITATGQRVTLRCSPRSGDLSVYWYQQSLDQGLQFLIQYYNGEERAKGNILERFSAQQFPDLHSELNLSSLELGDSALYFCASSPHMNTEAFFGQGTRLTVV.

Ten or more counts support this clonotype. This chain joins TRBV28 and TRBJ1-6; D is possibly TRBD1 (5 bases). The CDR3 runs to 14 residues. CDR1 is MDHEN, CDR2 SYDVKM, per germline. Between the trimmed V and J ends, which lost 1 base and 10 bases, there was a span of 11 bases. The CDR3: CASSLSQGWSPLHF. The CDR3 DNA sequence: TGTGCCAGCAGTTTATCTCAGGGATGGTCACCCCTCCACTTT.

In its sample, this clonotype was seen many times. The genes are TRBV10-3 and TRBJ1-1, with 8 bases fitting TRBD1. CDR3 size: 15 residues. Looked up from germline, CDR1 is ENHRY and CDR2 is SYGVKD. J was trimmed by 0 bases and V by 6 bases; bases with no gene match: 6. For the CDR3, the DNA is TGTGCCATCAGGGGGACAGGAGGGATGAACACTGAAGCTTTCTTT. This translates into CAIRGTGGMNTEAFF.

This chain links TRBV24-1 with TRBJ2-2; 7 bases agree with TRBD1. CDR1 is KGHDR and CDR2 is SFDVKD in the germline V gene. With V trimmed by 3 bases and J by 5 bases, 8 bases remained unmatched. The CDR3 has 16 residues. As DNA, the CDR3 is TGTGCCACCAGTGATAGGGACAGAGGGGAGACCGGGGAGCTGTTTTTT. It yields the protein CATSDRDRGETGELFF.

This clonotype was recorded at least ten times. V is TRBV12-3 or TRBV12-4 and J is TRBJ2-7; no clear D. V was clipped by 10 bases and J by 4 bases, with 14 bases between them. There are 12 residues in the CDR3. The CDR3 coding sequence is TGTGCCAAGCTGGTGGTAGGATACGAGCAGTACTTC. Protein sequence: CAKLVVGYEQYF.

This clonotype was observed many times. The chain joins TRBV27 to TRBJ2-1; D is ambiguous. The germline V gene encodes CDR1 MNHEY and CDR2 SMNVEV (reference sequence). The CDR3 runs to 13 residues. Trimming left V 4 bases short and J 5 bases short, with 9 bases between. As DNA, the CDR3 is TGTGCCAGCAGTTCCGGACCAAACAATGAGCAGTTCTTC. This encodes CASSSGPNNEQFF.

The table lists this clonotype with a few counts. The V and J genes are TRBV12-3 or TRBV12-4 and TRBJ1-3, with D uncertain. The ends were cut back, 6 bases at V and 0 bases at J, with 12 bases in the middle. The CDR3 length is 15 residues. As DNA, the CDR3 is TGTGCCAGCAGCCCCCAGCATCTCTCTGGAAACACCATATATTTT. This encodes CASSPQHLSGNTIYF.

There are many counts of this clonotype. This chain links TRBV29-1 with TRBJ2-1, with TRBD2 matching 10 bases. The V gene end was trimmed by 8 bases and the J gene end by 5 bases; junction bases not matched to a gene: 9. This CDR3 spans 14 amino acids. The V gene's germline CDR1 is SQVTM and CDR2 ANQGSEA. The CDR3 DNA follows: TGCAGCTCAATGGGGACTAGCGCCCACAATGAGCAGTTCTTC. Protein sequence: CSSMGTSAHNEQFF.

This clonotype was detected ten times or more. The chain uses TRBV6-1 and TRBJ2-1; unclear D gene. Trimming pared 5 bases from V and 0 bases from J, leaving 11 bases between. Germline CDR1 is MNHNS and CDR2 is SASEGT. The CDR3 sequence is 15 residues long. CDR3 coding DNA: TGTGCCAGCAGTTCGGACGCCCGCTCCTACAATGAGCAGTTCTTC. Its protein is CASSSDARSYNEQFF.